The next 5 T cell receptor beta chains were all read from a single sample in a study of monozygotic twins with inflammatory bowel disease. TCRdb re-analyzed the 5' RACE reads; it lists each CDR3 protein once, without DNA. The listing records some 400,000 distinct CDR3 sequences. Specimen: blood. Every receptor here comes from a human donor with ulcerative colitis or Crohn's disease, or a healthy co-twin of an affected twin (not recorded which).

The V gene is TRBV29-1, the J gene TRBJ1-1; TCRdb outputs TRBD1, but without DNA this stays unchecked. CDR3 size: 14 residues. CDR1 SQVTM and CDR2 ANQGSEA come from the germline V gene. CDR3 protein: CSVIEGQTNTEAFF.

This chain joins TRBV30 and TRBJ1-1. Per germline, CDR1 GTSNPN and CDR2 SVGIG (reference sequence). The CDR3 has 11 amino acids. The CDR3 sequence is CAWNLDPQAFF.

The rearrangement uses TRBV29-1 and TRBJ1-2. The CDR3 has 12 amino acids. In germline, CDR1 is SQVTM, CDR2 ANQGSEA. CDR3 loop: CSVDFPSYGYTF.

The chain's CDR3 is CAISGPGGGEAFF. The chain links TRBV10-3 to TRBJ1-1; checking the TCRdb D call of TRBD1 is not possible without DNA. Germline-derived CDR1 and CDR2 are ENHRY and SYGVKD. CDR3 size: 13 residues.

J is TRBJ1-2 and V is TRBV18; TCRdb names TRBD1, which stays unverified in the absence of DNA. In germline, CDR1 is KGHSH, CDR2 LQKENI. The CDR3 covers 13 residues. CDR3 loop: CASSPRTGDGYTF.